The rows below give T cell receptor beta chains drawn from one sample of a study of shared clonotypes between healthy human individuals. TCRdb's table, derived via immunoSEQ multiplex PCR, lists solely in-frame clones and lacks some. The sample includes 2 million or so clones, about 95% of them seen just once. The material sequenced was naive CD4+ T cells sorted from blood. The receptors stem from a man younger than 35 in good health. CDR3s include the opening cysteine and the closing phenylalanine or tryptophan. D genes are given only for firm matches. Clone size appears in some rows only: once, few, many, or a class for an expanded clone.

d_call	v_call	j_call	clone_size	cdr3_aa	cdr3_nt
NA	TRBV20-1	TRBJ1-5	NA	CSVGSNQPQHF	TGCAGTGTTGGATCCAATCAGCCCCAGCATTTT
TRBD1	TRBV30	TRBJ1-2	NA	CAWSRRGLGTGVKGYTF	TGTGCCTGGAGCCGCCGGGGGCTTGGGACAGGGGTTAAGGGCTACACCTTC
NA	TRBV5-6	TRBJ1-2	NA	CASSPGTHGYTF	TGTGCCAGCAGCCCCGGGACTCATGGCTACACCTTC
NA	TRBV19	TRBJ1-2	NA	CASSPRDTGGDTF	TGTGCCAGTAGCCCCAGGGACACCGGCGGGGACACCTTC
TRBD1	TRBV11-2	TRBJ1-1	once	CASSPQTGGTEAFF	TGTGCCAGCAGCCCCCAGACAGGGGGCACTGAAGCTTTCTTT
NA	TRBV30	TRBJ1-4	NA	CAWSIKPGSNEKLFF	TGTGCCTGGAGTATAAAACCGGGATCTAATGAAAAACTGTTTTTT
NA	TRBV29-1	TRBJ1-2	NA	CSAGRRDTGYTF	TGCAGCGCTGGAAGGCGGGACACTGGCTACACCTTC
TRBD1	TRBV30	TRBJ1-2	NA	CAWLGDRGGGYTF	TGTGCCTGGTTAGGGGACAGGGGTGGAGGCTACACCTTC
TRBD2	TRBV10-3	TRBJ2-1	NA	CAISRTSGGYNEQFF	TGTGCCATCAGTAGGACTAGCGGGGGCTACAATGAGCAGTTCTTC
TRBD2	TRBV2	TRBJ2-3	NA	CASSGAGGTDTQYF	TGTGCCAGCAGTGGCGCGGGGGGCACAGATACGCAGTATTTT
TRBD1	TRBV29-1	TRBJ1-3	NA	CSAGTDSGNTIYF	TGCAGCGCTGGGACAGACTCTGGAAACACCATATATTTT
TRBD1	TRBV13	TRBJ1-6	NA	CASSFDRGLNSPLHF	TGTGCCAGCAGCTTCGACAGGGGGCTGAATTCACCCCTCCACTTT
NA	TRBV5-1	TRBJ1-5	once	CASSLAGIGEPQHF	TGCGCCAGCAGTTTGGCCGGGATCGGGGAGCCCCAGCATTTT
TRBD2	TRBV7-9	TRBJ2-7	NA	CASSFGLADYEQYF	TGTGCCAGCAGTTTCGGACTAGCGGATTACGAGCAGTACTTC
NA	TRBV6-1	TRBJ1-2	NA	CASKQTINYGYTF	TGTGCCAGCAAGCAGACTATCAACTATGGCTACACCTTC
NA	TRBV5-1	TRBJ2-5	once	CASSRWTGETQYF	TGCGCCAGCAGCCGCTGGACTGGCGAGACCCAGTACTTC
NA	TRBV30	TRBJ2-1	NA	CAWGSVNEQFF	TGTGCCTGGGGTTCTGTTAATGAGCAGTTCTTC
NA	TRBV30	TRBJ1-1	once	CAWSVGRNTEAFF	TGTGCCTGGAGTGTTGGCCGTAACACTGAAGCTTTCTTT
NA	TRBV2	TRBJ2-7	NA	CASSEVGLVVYEQYF	TGTGCCAGCAGTGAAGTTGGGCTAGTGGTCTACGAGCAGTACTTC
TRBD2	TRBV7-9	TRBJ2-1	NA	CASTIGGTTHNEQFF	TGTGCCAGCACCATAGGTGGGACTACCCACAATGAGCAGTTCTTC
NA	TRBV6-5	TRBJ1-2	NA	CASTNGLQANYGYTF	TGTGCCAGCACCAACGGGTTGCAGGCTAACTATGGCTACACCTTC
NA	TRBV5-1	TRBJ2-5	once	CASSLTSEGATQYF	TGCGCCAGCAGCTTGACTAGCGAGGGGGCGACCCAGTACTTC
NA	TRBV25-1	TRBJ1-1	NA	CASSAGQTNTEAFF	TGTGCCAGCAGTGCAGGACAGACGAACACTGAAGCTTTCTTT
NA	TRBV11-2	TRBJ1-2	NA	CASSLGHAADYGYTF	TGTGCCAGCAGCTTAGGCCACGCGGCGGACTATGGCTACACCTTC
TRBD1	TRBV28	TRBJ1-2	NA	CASTLPGTVYGYTF	TGTGCCAGCACTCTTCCCGGGACAGTCTATGGCTACACCTTC
NA	TRBV10-3	TRBJ2-2	NA	CAISATGGELFF	TGTGCCATCAGCGCCACGGGCGGGGAGCTGTTTTTT
TRBD1	TRBV7-3	TRBJ2-5	NA	CASSLRQGETQYF	TGTGCCAGCAGCCTCAGACAGGGGGAGACCCAGTACTTC
TRBD1	TRBV11-2	TRBJ1-2	NA	CASARDRDYGYTF	TGTGCCAGCGCCCGGGACAGGGACTATGGCTACACCTTC
NA	TRBV28	TRBJ1-6	few	CASSLRGPNSPLHF	TGTGCCAGCAGTTTACGAGGTCCCAATTCACCCCTCCACTTT
NA	TRBV7-8	TRBJ1-3	NA	CASRPSSGNTIYF	TGTGCCAGCAGACCGAGCTCTGGAAACACCATATATTTT
TRBD1	TRBV11-2	TRBJ2-1	NA	CASSQTGNEQFF	TGTGCCAGCAGCCAGACAGGGAATGAGCAGTTCTTC
NA	TRBV30	TRBJ1-2	NA	CAWRGSYYGYTF	TGTGCCTGGAGAGGCAGCTACTATGGCTACACCTTC